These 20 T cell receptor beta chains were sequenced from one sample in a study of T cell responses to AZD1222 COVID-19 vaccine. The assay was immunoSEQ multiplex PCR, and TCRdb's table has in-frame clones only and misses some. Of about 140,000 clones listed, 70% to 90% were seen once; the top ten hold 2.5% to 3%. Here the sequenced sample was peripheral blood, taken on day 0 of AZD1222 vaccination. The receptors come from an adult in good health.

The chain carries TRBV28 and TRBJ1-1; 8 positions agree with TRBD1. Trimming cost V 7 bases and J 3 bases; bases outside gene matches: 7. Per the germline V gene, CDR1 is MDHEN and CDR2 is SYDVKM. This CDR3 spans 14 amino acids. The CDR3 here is CASITGGSYTEAFF. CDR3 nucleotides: TGTGCCAGCATCACAGGGGGGTCGTACACTGAAGCTTTCTTT.

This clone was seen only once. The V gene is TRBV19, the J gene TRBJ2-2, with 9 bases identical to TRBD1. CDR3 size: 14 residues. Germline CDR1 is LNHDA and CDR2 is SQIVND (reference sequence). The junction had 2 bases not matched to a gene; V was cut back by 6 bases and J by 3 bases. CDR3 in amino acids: CASRWDRDTGELFF. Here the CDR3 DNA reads TGTGCCAGTAGATGGGACAGGGACACCGGGGAGCTGTTTTTT.

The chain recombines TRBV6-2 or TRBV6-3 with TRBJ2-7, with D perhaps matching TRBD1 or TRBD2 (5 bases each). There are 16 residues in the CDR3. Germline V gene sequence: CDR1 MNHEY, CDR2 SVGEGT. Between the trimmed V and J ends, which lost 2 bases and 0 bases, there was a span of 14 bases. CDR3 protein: CASSYRGTVNSYEQYF. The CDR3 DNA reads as TGTGCCAGCAGTTACCGAGGGACCGTGAACTCCTACGAGCAGTACTTC.

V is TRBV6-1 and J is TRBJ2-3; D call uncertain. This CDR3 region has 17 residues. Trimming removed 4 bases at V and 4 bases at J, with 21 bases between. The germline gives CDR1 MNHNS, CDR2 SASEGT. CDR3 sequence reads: CASSADPTVLPADTQYF. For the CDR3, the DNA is TGTGCCAGCAGTGCGGATCCAACAGTCCTCCCAGCAGATACGCAGTATTTT.

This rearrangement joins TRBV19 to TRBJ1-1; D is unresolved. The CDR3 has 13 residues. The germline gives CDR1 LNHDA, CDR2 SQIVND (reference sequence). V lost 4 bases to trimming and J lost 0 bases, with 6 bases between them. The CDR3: CASSRGLNTEAFF. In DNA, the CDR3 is TGTGCCAGTAGTAGGGGATTGAACACTGAAGCTTTCTTT.

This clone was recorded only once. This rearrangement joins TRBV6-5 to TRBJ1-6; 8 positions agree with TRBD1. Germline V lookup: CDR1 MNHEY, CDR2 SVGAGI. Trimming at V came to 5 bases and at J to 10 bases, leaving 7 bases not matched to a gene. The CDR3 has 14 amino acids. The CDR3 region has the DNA TGTGCCAGCAGTCTACAGGGGGGACGCTCACCCCTCCACTTT. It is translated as CASSLQGGRSPLHF.

This chain's CDR3 is CASTPGLLRDNEQFF. The CDR3 DNA is TGTGCCAGCACCCCGGGACTACTCAGAGACAATGAGCAGTTCTTC. The chain recombines TRBV7-2 with TRBJ2-1; 7 bases agree with TRBD2. Trimming at V came to 7 bases and at J to 5 bases, leaving 11 bases not matched to a gene. This CDR3 region has 15 residues. CDR1 and CDR2 (germline): SGHTA, FQGNSA.

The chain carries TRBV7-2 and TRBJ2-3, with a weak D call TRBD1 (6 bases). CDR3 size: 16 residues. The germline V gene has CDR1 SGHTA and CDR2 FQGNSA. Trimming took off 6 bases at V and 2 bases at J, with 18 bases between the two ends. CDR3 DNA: TGTGCCAGCAGTTCGACAGGCACTACTCCCACAGATACGCAGTATTTT. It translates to CASSSTGTTPTDTQYF.

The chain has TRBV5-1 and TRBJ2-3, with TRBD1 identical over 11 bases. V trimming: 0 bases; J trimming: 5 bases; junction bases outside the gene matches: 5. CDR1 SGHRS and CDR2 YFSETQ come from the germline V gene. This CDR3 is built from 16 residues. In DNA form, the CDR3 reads TGCGCCAGCAGCTTGGGAGGACAGGGGGCAATAGATACGCAGTATTTT. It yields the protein CASSLGGQGAIDTQYF.

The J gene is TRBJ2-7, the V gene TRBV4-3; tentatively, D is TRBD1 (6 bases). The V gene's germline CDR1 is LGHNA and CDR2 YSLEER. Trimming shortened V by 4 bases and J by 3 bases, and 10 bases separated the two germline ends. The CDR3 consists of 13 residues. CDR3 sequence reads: CASSPGVHYEQYF. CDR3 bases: TGCGCCAGCAGCCCAGGGGTCCACTACGAGCAGTACTTC.

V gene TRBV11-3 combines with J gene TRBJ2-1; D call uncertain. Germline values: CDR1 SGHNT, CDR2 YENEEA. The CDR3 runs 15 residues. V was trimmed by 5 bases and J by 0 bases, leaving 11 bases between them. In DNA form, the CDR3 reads TGTGCCAGCAGCCCAGGCCTGAGCTCCTACAATGAGCAGTTCTTC. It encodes CASSPGLSSYNEQFF.

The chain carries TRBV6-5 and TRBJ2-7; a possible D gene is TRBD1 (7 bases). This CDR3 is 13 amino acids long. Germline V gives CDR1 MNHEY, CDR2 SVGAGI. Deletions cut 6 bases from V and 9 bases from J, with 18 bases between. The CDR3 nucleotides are TGTGCCAGCAGAGACCAGGGGGGTTCGCGGCAGTACTTC. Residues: CASRDQGGSRQYF.

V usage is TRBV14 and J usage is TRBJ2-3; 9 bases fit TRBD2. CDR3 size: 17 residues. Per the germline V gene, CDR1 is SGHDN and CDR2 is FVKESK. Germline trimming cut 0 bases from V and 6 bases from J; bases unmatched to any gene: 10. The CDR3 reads CASSQDGLLAGRDTQYF. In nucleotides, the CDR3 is TGTGCCAGCAGCCAAGATGGGCTACTAGCGGGCCGTGATACGCAGTATTTT.

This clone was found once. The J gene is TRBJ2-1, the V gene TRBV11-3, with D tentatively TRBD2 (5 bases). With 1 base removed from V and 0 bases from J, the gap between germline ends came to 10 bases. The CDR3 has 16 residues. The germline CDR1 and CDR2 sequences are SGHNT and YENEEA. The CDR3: CASSLGGSLSYNEQFF. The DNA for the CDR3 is TGTGCCAGCAGCTTAGGAGGGTCCCTCTCCTACAATGAGCAGTTCTTC.

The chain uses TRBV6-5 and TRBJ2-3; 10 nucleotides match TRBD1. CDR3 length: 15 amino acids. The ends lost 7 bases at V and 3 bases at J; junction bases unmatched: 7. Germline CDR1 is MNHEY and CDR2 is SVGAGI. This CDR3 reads CASKSPGQGTDTQYF. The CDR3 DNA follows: TGTGCCAGCAAATCCCCGGGACAGGGGACAGATACGCAGTATTTT.

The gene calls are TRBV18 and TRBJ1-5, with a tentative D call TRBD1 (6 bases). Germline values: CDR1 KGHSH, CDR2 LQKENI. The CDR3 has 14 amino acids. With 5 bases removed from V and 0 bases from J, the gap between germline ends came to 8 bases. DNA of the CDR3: TGTGCCAGCTCAGGACAGTCTAGCAATCAGCCCCAGCATTTT. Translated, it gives CASSGQSSNQPQHF.

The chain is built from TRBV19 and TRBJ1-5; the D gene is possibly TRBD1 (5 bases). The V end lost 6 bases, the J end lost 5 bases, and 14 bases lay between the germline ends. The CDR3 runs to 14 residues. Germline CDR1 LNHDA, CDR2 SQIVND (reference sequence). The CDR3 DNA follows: TGTGCCAGTAGACGGGTGACAGACGATCAGCCCCAGCATTTT. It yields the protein CASRRVTDDQPQHF.

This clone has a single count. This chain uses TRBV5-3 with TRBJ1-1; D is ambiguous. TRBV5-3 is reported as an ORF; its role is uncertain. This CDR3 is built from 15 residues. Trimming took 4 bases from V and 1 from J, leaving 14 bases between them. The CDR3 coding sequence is TGTGCCAGAAGCCGCATACGACCGAAGAACACTGAAGCTTTCTTT. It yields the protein CARSRIRPKNTEAFF.

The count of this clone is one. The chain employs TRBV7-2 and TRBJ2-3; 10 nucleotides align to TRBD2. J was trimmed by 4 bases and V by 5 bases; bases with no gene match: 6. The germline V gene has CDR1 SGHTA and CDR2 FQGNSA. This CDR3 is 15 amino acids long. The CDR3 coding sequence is TGTGCCAGCAGCCCGGGACTAGCGTTAGCAGATACGCAGTATTTT. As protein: CASSPGLALADTQYF.

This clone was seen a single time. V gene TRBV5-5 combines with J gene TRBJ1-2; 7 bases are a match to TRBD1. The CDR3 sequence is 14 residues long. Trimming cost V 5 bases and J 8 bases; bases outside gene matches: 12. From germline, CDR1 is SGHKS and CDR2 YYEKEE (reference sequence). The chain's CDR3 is CASRPGTAWSGYTF. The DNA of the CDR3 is TGTGCCAGCAGGCCCGGGACAGCTTGGAGCGGCTACACCTTC.